Below, one T cell receptor (beta chain) is given with its context. It lacks a known antigen. Base qualities are not provided; no much larger clone lies one nucleotide away. From a lookup of the germline V gene, CDR1 and CDR2 are MNHNS and SASEGT. V and J lose 3 bases and 5 bases, and a span of 8 bases separates them. Measured from the cysteine to the phenylalanine, the CDR3 is 12 residues long. Only the CDR3 DNA is retained, 36 bases long and in frame from the first base. The data originate from a study of shared clonotypes between healthy human individuals (dated by TCRdb to about 2020). For the study in its entirety: A few men and a couple of women, aged 18 to 49 years, made up the cohort. For each donor, CD4 naive and CD4 memory were each given three plates, CD8 naive was given two plates, and CD8 memory was given one plate. Blood TCR repertoires of five healthy adults were deeply sequenced to estimate repertoire size and the extent of clonotype sharing between individuals. Different laboratories and diverse techniques were used to prepare libraries and sequence TCR repertoires, to increase sequencing depth and limit assay-specific biases. Each donor's leukapheresis produced roughly between roughly 0.85 and 9 billion PBMCs. What the authors observed across the whole study: Naive subsets generally had larger estimated clonotype richness than memory subsets. When a few donors were compared, the shared fraction of clonotypes was around 4.6% for naive CD4, around 3.5% for naive CD8, 2% to 2.5% for memory CD4, and 0.35% to 0.4% for memory CD8. Because the study included a small number of donors, the genetic and exposure-history diversity represented was limited. Sampling was restricted to blood, and TCR repertoires in tissues likely differ from the TCR repertoires found in blood. Pairwise subsampling led to the expectation that sequencing depth would affect the degree of clonotype sharing among donors. Higher generation probabilities were observed for clonotypes shared by all four sorted-subset donors than for non-shared clonotypes. Incomplete sequencing was indicated by rarefaction of sorted-subset datasets, despite the large sequencing depth.

CD8 naive samples consisted of CD45RO-negative cells that were positively selected for CCR7, yielding a CD45RA+CCR7+ population without TemRA cells. Donors were healthy HIV-negative adults with no recently reported acute infections or vaccinations. Only Caucasian adults living in Nashville, Tennessee, USA were represented among the donors. After blood collection by leukapheresis, PBMCs were isolated using Ficoll-Histopaque density gradient centrifugation and then cryopreserved in the vapor phase of liquid nitrogen. Purity and quantity of every magnetically sorted T cell population were checked by analytical flow cytometry. From each sorted fraction, genomic DNA was isolated and quantified by UV absorbance on a Nanodrop 2000c. TCR CDR3 regions were amplified from genomic DNA by multiplex PCR using the deep immunoSEQ assay. Extracted genomic DNA from each cell subset was spread evenly across all wells of several immunoSEQ 96-well plates, with each plate serving as a replicate. For sorted subsets, each replicate PCR was loaded with approximately 190 ng genomic DNA, equivalent to 25,000 to 35,000 T cell genomes. Purified libraries were measured with a Qubit 3.0 fluorometer, size-checked on a Bioanalyzer 2100, and measured again with the KAPA Library Quantification kit. Every immunoSEQ 96-well plate was sequenced on a separate single-read 150-cycle Illumina NextSeq 550 flow cell. The study's own analysis went as follows. Because only junctional sequences without quality scores were contained in the immunoSEQ output, filtering matching that applied to full-length reads could not be performed. Sequences were annotated with PyIR, a Python wrapper for IgBLAST v1.9, using IMGT germline references to assign V/J genes and CDR3. Reads with weak V/J assignments (E-value above 1e-6), missing CDR3, stop codons, out-of-frame junctions, or ambiguous translated residues were removed. A V3J clonotype was defined by an identical inferred V gene, J gene, and CDR3 amino acid sequence. Percentage overlap between repertoires was calculated by dividing the number of shared unique clonotypes by the size of the smaller repertoire. Three approaches were used to assess repertoire richness: RTK rarefaction, the Chao1 estimator, and Recon v2.1 estimates of unobserved clonotypes. Generation probabilities were computed with OLGA for all TCRbeta clonotypes obtained by the gDNA method from four donors. TCRdb took this table from immuneACCESS and kept in-frame rearrangements with V and J called. Such tables lack part of the clones; where checked against another copy, unresolved V genes explain under half of the gap, and the rest is unexplained. The V and J calls and the clone size are those of that table, but D and trimming were determined from the DNA. The sample table contains some 2.1 million clones; only one count was recorded for about 95% of them. The ten largest clones represent 0.9% to 1.4% of the sample.

Sequenced: naive CD8+ T cells sorted from blood. The label giving this sample's cell subset or site can be read as: CD45RA+CCR7+. The clonotype was recovered from a young man in good health. The rearrangement combines TRBV6-1 with TRBJ2-7; no D segment can be confidently identified. The bases read TGTGCCAGCAGTGATGTGGGAAACGAGCAGTACTTC. This yields the protein CASSDVGNEQYF.